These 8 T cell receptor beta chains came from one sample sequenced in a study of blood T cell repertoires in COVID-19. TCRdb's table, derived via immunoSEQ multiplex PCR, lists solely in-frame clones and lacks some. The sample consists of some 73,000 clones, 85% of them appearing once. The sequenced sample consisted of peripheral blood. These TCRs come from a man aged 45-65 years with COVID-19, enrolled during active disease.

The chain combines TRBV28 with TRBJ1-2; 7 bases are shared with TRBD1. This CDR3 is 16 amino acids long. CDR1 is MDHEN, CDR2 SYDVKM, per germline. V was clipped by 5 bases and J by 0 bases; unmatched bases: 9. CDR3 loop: CASSPLRGQANYGYTF. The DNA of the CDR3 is TGTGCCAGCAGTCCCCTTAGGGGGCAGGCTAACTATGGCTACACCTTC.

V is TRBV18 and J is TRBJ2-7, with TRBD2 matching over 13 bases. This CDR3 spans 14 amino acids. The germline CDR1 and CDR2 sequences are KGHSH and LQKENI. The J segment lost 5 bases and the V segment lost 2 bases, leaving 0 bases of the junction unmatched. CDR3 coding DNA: TGTGCCAGCTCACCAGGACTAGCGGGAGACGAGCAGTACTTC. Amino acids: CASSPGLAGDEQYF.

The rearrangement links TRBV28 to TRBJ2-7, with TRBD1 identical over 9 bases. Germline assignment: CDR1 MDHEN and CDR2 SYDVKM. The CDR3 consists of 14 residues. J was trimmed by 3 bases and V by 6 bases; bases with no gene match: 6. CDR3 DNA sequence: TGTGCCAGCAGGCGACCGGGACAGGGCTACGAGCAGTACTTC. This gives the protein CASRRPGQGYEQYF.

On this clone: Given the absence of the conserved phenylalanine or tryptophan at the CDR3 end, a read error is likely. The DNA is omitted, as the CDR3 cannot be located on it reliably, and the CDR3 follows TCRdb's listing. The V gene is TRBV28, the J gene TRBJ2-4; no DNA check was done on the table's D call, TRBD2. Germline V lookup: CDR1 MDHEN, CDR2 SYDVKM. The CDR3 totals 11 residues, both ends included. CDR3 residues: CASSSVGGVVI.

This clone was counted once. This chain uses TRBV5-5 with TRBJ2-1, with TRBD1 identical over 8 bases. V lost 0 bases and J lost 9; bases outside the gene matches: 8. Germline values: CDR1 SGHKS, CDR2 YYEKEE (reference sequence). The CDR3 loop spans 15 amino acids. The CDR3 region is CASSLELDRVTEQFF. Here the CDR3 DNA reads TGTGCCAGCAGCTTGGAGTTGGACAGGGTCACTGAGCAGTTCTTC.

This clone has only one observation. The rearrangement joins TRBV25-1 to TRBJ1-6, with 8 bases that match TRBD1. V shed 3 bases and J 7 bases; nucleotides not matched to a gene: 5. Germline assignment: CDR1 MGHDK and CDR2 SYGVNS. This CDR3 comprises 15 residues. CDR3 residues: CASSDSGGKNSPLHF. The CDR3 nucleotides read TGTGCCAGCAGTGATTCAGGGGGCAAAAATTCACCCCTCCACTTT.

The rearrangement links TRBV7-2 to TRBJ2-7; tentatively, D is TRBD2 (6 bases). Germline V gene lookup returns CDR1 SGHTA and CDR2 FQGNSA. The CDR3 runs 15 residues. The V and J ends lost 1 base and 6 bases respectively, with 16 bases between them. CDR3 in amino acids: CASSLETLLAAEQYF. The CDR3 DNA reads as TGTGCCAGCAGCTTAGAGACCCTACTAGCCGCCGAGCAGTACTTC.

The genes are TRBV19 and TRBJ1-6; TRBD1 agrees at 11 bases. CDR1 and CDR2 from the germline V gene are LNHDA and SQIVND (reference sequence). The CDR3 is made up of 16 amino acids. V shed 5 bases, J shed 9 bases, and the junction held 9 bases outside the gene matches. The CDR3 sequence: CASSPEDRGPLSPLHF. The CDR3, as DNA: TGTGCCAGTAGTCCCGAGGACAGGGGGCCGCTTTCACCCCTCCACTTT.